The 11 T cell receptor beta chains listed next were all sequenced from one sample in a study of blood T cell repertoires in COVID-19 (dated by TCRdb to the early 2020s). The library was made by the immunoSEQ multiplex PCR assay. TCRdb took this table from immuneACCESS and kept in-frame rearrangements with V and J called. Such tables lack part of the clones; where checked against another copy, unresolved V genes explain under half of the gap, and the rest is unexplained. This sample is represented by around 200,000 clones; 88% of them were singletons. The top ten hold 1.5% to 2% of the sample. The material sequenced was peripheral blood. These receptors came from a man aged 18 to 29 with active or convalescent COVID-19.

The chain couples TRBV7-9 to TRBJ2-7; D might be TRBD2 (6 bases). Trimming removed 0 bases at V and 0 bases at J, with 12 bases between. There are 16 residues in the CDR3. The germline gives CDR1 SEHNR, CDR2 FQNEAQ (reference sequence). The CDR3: CASSLAGGMSSYEQYF. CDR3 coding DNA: TGTGCCAGCAGCTTAGCGGGAGGCATGAGCTCCTACGAGCAGTACTTC.

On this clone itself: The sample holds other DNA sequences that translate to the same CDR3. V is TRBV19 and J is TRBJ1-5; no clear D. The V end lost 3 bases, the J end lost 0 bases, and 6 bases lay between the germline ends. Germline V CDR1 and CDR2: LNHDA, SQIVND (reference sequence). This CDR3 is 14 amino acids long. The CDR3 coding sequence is TGTGCCAGTAGTATCGGTCCTAGCAATCAGCCCCAGCATTTT. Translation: CASSIGPSNQPQHF.

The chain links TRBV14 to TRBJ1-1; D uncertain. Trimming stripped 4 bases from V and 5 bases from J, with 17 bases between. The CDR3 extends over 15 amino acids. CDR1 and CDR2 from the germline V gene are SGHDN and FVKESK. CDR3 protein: CASSPLSTLETEAFF. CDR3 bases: TGTGCCAGCAGCCCCCTCTCAACCTTAGAAACTGAAGCTTTCTTT.

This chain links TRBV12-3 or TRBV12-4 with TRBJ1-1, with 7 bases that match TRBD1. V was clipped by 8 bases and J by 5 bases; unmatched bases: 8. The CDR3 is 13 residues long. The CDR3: CASAGTAGTEAFF. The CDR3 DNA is TGTGCCAGCGCAGGGACAGCCGGTACTGAAGCTTTCTTT.

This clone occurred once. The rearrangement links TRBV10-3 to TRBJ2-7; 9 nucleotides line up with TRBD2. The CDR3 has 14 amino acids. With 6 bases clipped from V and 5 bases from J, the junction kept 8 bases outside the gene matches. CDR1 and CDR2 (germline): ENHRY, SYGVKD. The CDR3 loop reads CAIRPSGRFDEQYF. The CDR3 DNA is TGTGCCATCAGACCAAGCGGGAGGTTCGACGAGCAGTACTTC.

The CDR3 region has the DNA TGTGCCAGTAGTAGGAGGACAGGGGAAGAGAGTACTGAAGCTTTCTTT. This codes for CASSRRTGEESTEAFF. This chain joins TRBV19 and TRBJ1-1; 9 positions agree with TRBD1. The CDR3 is made up of 16 amino acids. Germline loops: CDR1 LNHDA, CDR2 SQIVND (reference sequence). The V segment lost 4 bases and the J segment 5 bases; nucleotides outside the gene matches: 11.

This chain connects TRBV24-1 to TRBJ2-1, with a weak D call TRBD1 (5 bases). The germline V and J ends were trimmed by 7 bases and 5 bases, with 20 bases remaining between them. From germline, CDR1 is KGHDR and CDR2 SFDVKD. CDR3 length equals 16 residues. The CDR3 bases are TGTGCCACCAGCGGATTTGCTACAGGCGGCCACAATGAGCAGTTCTTC. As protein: CATSGFATGGHNEQFF.

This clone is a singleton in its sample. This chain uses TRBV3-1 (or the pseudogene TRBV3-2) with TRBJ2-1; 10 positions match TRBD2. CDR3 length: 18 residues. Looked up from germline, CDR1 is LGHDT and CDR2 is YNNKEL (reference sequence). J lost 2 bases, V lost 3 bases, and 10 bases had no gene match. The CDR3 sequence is CASSHGGSGTSAYNEQFF. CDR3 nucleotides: TGTGCCAGCAGCCACGGGGGGTCCGGGACTAGCGCCTACAATGAGCAGTTCTTC.

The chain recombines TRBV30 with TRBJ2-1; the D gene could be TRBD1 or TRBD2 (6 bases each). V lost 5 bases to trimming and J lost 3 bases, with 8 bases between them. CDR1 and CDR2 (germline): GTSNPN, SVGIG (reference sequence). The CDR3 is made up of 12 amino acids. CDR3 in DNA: TGTGCCTGGGGGGGGCTCTACAATGAGCAGTTCTTC. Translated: CAWGGLYNEQFF.

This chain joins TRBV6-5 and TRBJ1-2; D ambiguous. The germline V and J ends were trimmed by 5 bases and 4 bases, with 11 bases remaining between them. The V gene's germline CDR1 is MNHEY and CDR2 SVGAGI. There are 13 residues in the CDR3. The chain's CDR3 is CASSPRASYGYTF. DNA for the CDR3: TGTGCCAGCAGTCCGAGGGCCAGCTATGGCTACACCTTC.

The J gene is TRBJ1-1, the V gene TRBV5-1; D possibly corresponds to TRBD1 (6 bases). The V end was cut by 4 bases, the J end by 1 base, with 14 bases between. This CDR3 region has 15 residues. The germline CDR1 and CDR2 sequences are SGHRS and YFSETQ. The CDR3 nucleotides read TGCGCCAGCAGCCCTACCGGGACACAGAACACTGAAGCTTTCTTT. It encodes CASSPTGTQNTEAFF.